This TCR beta chain originates from a study of early T cells in non-severe SARS-CoV-2 infection. On the study more broadly: Chains stayed unpaired after sequencing of bulk RNA from unsorted whole blood.

Study results and caveats: Anti-spike CD8 specificities were favored by VDJdb matching, whose results missed private and CD4 specificities.

Molecules of cDNA were individually given unique molecular identifiers that were attached to them. MiXCR was run by TCRdb on the 5' RACE reads, yielding one entry per CDR3 protein. The data hold 35,000 to 55,000 distinct CDR3 sequences, with approximately 22% observed a single time. For this clonotype: What it binds is unknown.

Germline lookup yields CDR1 SNHLY and CDR2 FYNNEI. V gave up 4 bases and J gave up 5 bases; unmatched junction bases: 1. This CDR3 spans 12 amino acids. The chain is built from TRBV2 and TRBJ2-7, with 8 bases fitting TRBD1. The material was whole blood, obtained at baseline. This TCR derives from an adult who was a healthcare worker with PCR-confirmed SARS-CoV-2 infection or an uninfected control (not recorded which). The CDR3 DNA follows: TGTGCCAGCAGTGTGGACAGGGACGAGCAGTACTTC. Residues: CASSVDRDEQYF.